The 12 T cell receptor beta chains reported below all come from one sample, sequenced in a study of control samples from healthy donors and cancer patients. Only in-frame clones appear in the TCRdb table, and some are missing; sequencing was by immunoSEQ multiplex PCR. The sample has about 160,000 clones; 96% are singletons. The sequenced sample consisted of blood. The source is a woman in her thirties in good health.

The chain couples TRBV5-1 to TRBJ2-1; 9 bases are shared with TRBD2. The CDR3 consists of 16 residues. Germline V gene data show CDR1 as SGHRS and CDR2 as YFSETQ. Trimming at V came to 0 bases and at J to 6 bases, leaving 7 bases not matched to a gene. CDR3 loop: CASSLVRGGRVNEQFF. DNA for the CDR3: TGCGCCAGCAGCTTGGTGCGGGGGGGCCGCGTCAATGAGCAGTTCTTC. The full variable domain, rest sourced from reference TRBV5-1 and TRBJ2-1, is KAGVTQTPRYLIKTRGQQVTLSCSPISGHRSVSWYQQTPGQGLQFLFEYFSETQRNKGNFPGRFSGRQFSNSRSEMNVSTLELGDSALYLCASSLVRGGRVNEQFFGPGTRLTVL.

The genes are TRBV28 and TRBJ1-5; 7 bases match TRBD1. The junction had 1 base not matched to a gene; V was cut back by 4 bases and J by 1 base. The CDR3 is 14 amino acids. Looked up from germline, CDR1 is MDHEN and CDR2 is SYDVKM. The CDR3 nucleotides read TGTGCCAGCAGTTCGGACAGGAGCAATCAGCCCCAGCATTTT. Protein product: CASSSDRSNQPQHF.

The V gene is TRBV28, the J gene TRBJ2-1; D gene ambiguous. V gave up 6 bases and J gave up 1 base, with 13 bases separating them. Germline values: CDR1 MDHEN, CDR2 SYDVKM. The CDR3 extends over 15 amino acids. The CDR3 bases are TGTGCCAGCAGGTCCGATTTTGGGTCCTACAATGAGCAGTTCTTC. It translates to CASRSDFGSYNEQFF.

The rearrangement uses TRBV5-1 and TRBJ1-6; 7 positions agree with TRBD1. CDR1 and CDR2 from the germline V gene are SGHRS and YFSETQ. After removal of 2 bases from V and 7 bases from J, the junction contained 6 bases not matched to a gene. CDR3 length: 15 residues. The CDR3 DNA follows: TGCGCCAGCAGCTTAAGAGACAGGGTGAATTCACCCCTCCACTTT. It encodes CASSLRDRVNSPLHF. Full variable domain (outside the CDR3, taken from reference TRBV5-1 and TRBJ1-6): KAGVTQTPRYLIKTRGQQVTLSCSPISGHRSVSWYQQTPGQGLQFLFEYFSETQRNKGNFPGRFSGRQFSNSRSEMNVSTLELGDSALYLCASSLRDRVNSPLHFGNGTRLTVT.

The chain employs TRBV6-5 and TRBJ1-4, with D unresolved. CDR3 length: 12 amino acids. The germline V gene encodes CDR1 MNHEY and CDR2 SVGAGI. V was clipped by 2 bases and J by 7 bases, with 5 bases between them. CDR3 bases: TGTGCCAGCAGTTACCTGGGTGAAAAACTGTTTTTT. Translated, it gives CASSYLGEKLFF.

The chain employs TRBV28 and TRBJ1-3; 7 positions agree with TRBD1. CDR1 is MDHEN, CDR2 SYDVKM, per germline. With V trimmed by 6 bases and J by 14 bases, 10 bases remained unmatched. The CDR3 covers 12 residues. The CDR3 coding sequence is TGTGCCAGCAGCTTCAACCGGGACAGCCTATATTTT. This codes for CASSFNRDSLYF.

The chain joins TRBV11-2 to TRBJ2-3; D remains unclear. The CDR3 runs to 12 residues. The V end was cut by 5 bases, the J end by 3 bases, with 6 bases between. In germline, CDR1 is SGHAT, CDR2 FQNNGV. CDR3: CASSHVTDTQYF. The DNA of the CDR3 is TGTGCCAGCAGCCATGTTACAGATACGCAGTATTTT.

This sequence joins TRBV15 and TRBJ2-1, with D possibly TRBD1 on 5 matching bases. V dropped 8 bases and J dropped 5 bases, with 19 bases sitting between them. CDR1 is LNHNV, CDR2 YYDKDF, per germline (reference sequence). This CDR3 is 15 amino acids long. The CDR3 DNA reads TGTGCCACCCAAGAAGGGGCGGACGAAAACAATGAGCAGTTCTTC. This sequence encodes CATQEGADENNEQFF.

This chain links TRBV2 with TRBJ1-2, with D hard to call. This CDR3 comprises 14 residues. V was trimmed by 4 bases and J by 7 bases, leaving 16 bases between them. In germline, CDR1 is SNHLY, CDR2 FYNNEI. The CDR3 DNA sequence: TGTGCCAGCAGTGTTCGGACCCTAAGCGGTGGCTACACCTTC. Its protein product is CASSVRTLSGGYTF.

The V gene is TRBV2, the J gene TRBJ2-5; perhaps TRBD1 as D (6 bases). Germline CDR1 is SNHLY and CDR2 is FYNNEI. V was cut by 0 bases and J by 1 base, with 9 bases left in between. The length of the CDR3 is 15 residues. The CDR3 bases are TGTGCCAGCAGTGAAGCCTGGGGGCCCCAAGAGACCCAGTACTTC. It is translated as CASSEAWGPQETQYF.

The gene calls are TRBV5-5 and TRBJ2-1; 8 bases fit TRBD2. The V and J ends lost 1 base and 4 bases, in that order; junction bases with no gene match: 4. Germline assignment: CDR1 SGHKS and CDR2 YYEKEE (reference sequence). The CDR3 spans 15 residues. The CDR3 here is CASSLRSGSYNEQFF. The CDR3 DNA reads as TGTGCCAGCAGCTTGAGAAGCGGGAGTTACAATGAGCAGTTCTTC.

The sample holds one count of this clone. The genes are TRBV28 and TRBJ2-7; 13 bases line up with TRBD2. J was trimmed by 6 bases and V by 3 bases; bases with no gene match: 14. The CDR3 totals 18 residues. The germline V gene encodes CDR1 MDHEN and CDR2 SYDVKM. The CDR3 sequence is CASSFPRLAGGPRIEQYF. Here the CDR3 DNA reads TGTGCCAGCAGTTTTCCCAGACTAGCGGGAGGCCCAAGAATCGAGCAGTACTTC.